This entry features one T cell receptor beta chain sequence. As yet, its antigen is unknown. This sample is drawn from a study of CD8 T cells in ankylosing spondylitis. General study findings and limits: A TCR beta motif of 7 to 9 highly homologous variants seemed to mark ankylosing spondylitis blood.

TCRdb reanalysed the 5' RACE reads using MiXCR and keeps one entry per CDR3 protein. The profile shows 700,000 or so distinct CDR3 sequences, about 20% of them singletons. The CDR3 is 15 amino acids. V lost 6 bases, J lost 2 bases, and 19 bases lay in between. Germline V lookup: CDR1 SQVTM, CDR2 ANQGSEA. The receptor's source is a male donor with ankylosing spondylitis. Sequenced: blood, either unsorted or a sorted T cell fraction (not recorded which). V and J are TRBV29-1 and TRBJ1-2, with D perhaps TRBD1 (5 bases). CDR3 sequence: CSVDGPGRSNYGYTF. CDR3 DNA: TGCAGCGTCGACGGCCCGGGACGGTCGAACTATGGCTACACCTTC.